This T cell receptor (beta chain) is from a study of siplizumab effects on memory and regulatory T cells. CDR3 size: 15 residues. CDR1 and CDR2 (germline): SGHRS, YFSETQ. Between the trimmed V and J ends, which lost 0 bases and 0 bases, there was a span of 10 bases. Assays were performed on 95,000 to 100,000 TCR templates per sample. Only in-frame clones appear in the TCRdb table, and some are missing; sequencing was by immunoSEQ multiplex PCR. The sample lists around 110,000 clones, about 94% occurring once. The specimen sequenced was non-Treg CD4+ T cells sorted from blood. The clonotype was recovered from a human donor in good health. The V call is TRBV5-1, the J call TRBJ2-7, with no clear D. CDR3 nucleotides: TGCGCCAGCAGCTTGGGTACAGACCTCTCCTACGAGCAGTACTTC. Translation: CASSLGTDLSYEQYF.